A selection of T cell receptor beta chains follows, all from one sample in a study of T cell responses to AZD1222 COVID-19 vaccine. Clones were read by immunoSEQ multiplex PCR, and TCRdb kept only the in-frame ones, dropping some. Of 120,000 or so clones in the sample, just over 85% are singletons; the top ten hold approximately 16%. The starting material was peripheral blood, obtained 28 days after the second AZD1222 dose. The origin of the receptors is an adult who received the AZD1222 COVID-19 vaccine. Both conserved end residues are part of each CDR3. Fields, in order: V gene, CDR3 length, J gene, D gene, clone size, CDR3 protein, CDR3 DNA. D genes are given only for firm matches. The size field is filled for only some rows; it gives once, few, many or a size class.

V: TRBV4-3
length: 13
J: TRBJ1-6
D: NA
size: NA
CDR3: CASSHSRGEALHF
DNA: TGCGCCAGCAGCCATTCGCGGGGCGAGGCCCTCCACTTT

V: TRBV12-3/TRBV12-4
length: 12
J: TRBJ1-2
D: TRBD1
size: NA
CDR3: CASSPTGGGYTF
DNA: TGTGCCAGCAGTCCAACAGGGGGCGGCTACACCTTC

V: TRBV3-1/TRBV3-2
length: 13
J: TRBJ1-1
D: NA
size: NA
CDR3: CASSRSSNTEAFF
DNA: TGTGCCAGCAGCCGGAGTTCGAACACTGAAGCTTTCTTT

V: TRBV7-3
length: 11
J: TRBJ1-5
D: NA
size: NA
CDR3: CASSANQPQHF
DNA: TGTGCCAGCAGCGCAAATCAGCCCCAGCATTTT

V: TRBV28
length: 15
J: TRBJ2-7
D: NA
size: once
CDR3: CASSSKYGGYYEQYF
DNA: TGTGCCAGCAGTTCAAAGTACGGGGGTTACTACGAGCAGTACTTC

V: TRBV3-1/TRBV3-2
length: 13
J: TRBJ1-4
D: NA
size: NA
CDR3: CASSQDIRMELFF
DNA: TGTGCCAGCAGCCAAGATATAAGAATGGAACTGTTTTTT

V: TRBV12-3/TRBV12-4
length: 13
J: TRBJ1-2
D: TRBD1
size: NA
CDR3: CASSLDQGARVAF
DNA: TGTGCCAGCAGTTTAGACCAGGGGGCAAGAGTGGCCTTC

V: TRBV2
length: 14
J: TRBJ2-1
D: TRBD2
size: few
CDR3: CASTSGSSYNEQFF
DNA: TGTGCCAGCACTAGCGGGAGCTCCTACAATGAGCAGTTCTTC

V: TRBV10-3
length: 12
J: TRBJ2-3
D: NA
size: NA
CDR3: CAISVGVDTQYF
DNA: TGTGCCATCAGTGTTGGGGTGGATACGCAGTATTTT

V: TRBV18
length: 13
J: TRBJ2-7
D: NA
size: NA
CDR3: CASSPTRGYEQYF
DNA: TGTGCCAGCTCACCAACGCGCGGCTACGAGCAGTACTTC

V: TRBV3-1/TRBV3-2
length: 15
J: TRBJ1-1
D: TRBD1
size: NA
CDR3: CASRPGTGAATEAFF
DNA: TGTGCCAGCAGGCCCGGGACAGGCGCAGCCACTGAAGCTTTCTTT

V: TRBV28
length: 12
J: TRBJ1-6
D: NA
size: NA
CDR3: CASKIASSPLHF
DNA: TGTGCCAGCAAGATTGCCTCATCACCCCTCCACTTT

V: TRBV9
length: 13
J: TRBJ2-3
D: NA
size: NA
CDR3: CASSRIAGPPQYF
DNA: TGTGCCAGCAGCAGAATAGCAGGGCCGCCGCAGTATTTT

V: TRBV14
length: 14
J: TRBJ2-7
D: NA
size: NA
CDR3: CASSQEAASYEQYF
DNA: TGTGCCAGCAGCCAAGAAGCAGCCTCCTACGAGCAGTACTTC

V: TRBV29-1
length: 14
J: TRBJ1-4
D: NA
size: NA
CDR3: CSVFLEATNEKLFF
DNA: TGCAGCGTGTTTTTGGAGGCAACTAATGAAAAACTGTTTTTT

V: TRBV2
length: 15
J: TRBJ1-1
D: NA
size: NA
CDR3: CASSPWEDTDTEAFF
DNA: TGTGCCAGCAGTCCATGGGAGGACACAGACACTGAAGCTTTCTTT

V: TRBV9
length: 16
J: TRBJ2-7
D: NA
size: NA
CDR3: CASSVGGAAPTYEQYF
DNA: TGTGCCAGCAGCGTAGGTGGGGCAGCTCCGACTTACGAGCAGTACTTC

V: TRBV27
length: 17
J: TRBJ1-1
D: TRBD1
size: NA
CDR3: CASSSGQGPLANTEAFF
DNA: TGTGCCAGCAGTTCGGGACAGGGTCCACTGGCGAACACTGAAGCTTTCTTT

V: TRBV24-1
length: 16
J: TRBJ2-3
D: NA
size: NA
CDR3: CATSDLRSGSTDTQYF
DNA: TGTGCCACCAGTGATTTGCGGTCCGGGAGCACAGATACGCAGTATTTT

V: TRBV5-4
length: 16
J: TRBJ2-5
D: NA
size: NA
CDR3: CASTLGPSMGQETQYF
DNA: TGTGCCAGCACCCTGGGGCCATCAATGGGCCAAGAGACCCAGTACTTC

V: TRBV28
length: 14
J: TRBJ1-2
D: NA
size: NA
CDR3: CASSLGGFFGGYTF
DNA: TGTGCCAGCAGTTTAGGGGGCTTTTTCGGTGGCTACACCTTC

V: TRBV2
length: 13
J: TRBJ1-1
D: TRBD1
size: few
CDR3: CASAGQMNTEAFF
DNA: TGTGCCAGCGCGGGACAGATGAACACTGAAGCTTTCTTT

V: TRBV10-3
length: 15
J: TRBJ1-5
D: NA
size: NA
CDR3: CAISESKGGAQPQHF
DNA: TGTGCCATCAGTGAGTCGAAAGGGGGAGCTCAGCCCCAGCATTTT

V: TRBV18
length: 15
J: TRBJ1-1
D: NA
size: NA
CDR3: CASSPRVSGATEAFF
DNA: TGTGCCAGCTCACCACGGGTTTCGGGGGCGACTGAAGCTTTCTTT

V: TRBV2
length: 15
J: TRBJ2-1
D: NA
size: NA
CDR3: CASSLLASSYNEQFF
DNA: TGTGCCAGCAGTTTACTAGCTTCGTCCTACAATGAGCAGTTCTTC

V: TRBV28
length: 15
J: TRBJ1-1
D: NA
size: NA
CDR3: CASTIGGRLNTEAFF
DNA: TGTGCCAGCACCATCGGGGGGAGGTTGAACACTGAAGCTTTCTTT

V: TRBV11-1
length: 16
J: TRBJ2-7
D: NA
size: NA
CDR3: CASSLVAGQSLYEQYF
DNA: TGTGCCAGCAGCTTAGTTGCAGGTCAATCCCTCTACGAGCAGTACTTC

V: TRBV7-3
length: 14
J: TRBJ2-1
D: NA
size: NA
CDR3: CASSSGYSYNEQFF
DNA: TGTGCCAGCAGTTCAGGTTACTCCTACAATGAGCAGTTCTTC

V: TRBV12-3/TRBV12-4
length: 13
J: TRBJ2-7
D: NA
size: NA
CDR3: CASSPKTPYEQYF
DNA: TGTGCCAGCAGTCCTAAAACCCCCTACGAGCAGTACTTC

V: TRBV4-1
length: 19
J: TRBJ2-3
D: NA
size: NA
CDR3: CASSPRGRVAASSTDTQYF
DNA: TGCGCCAGCAGCCCCAGAGGGAGAGTAGCGGCGTCTAGCACAGATACGCAGTATTTT

V: TRBV24-1
length: 15
J: TRBJ1-1
D: TRBD1
size: NA
CDR3: CATSDPSGTGDEAFF
DNA: TGTGCCACCAGTGATCCATCGGGGACAGGGGATGAAGCTTTCTTT

V: TRBV21-1
length: 14
J: TRBJ2-1
D: NA
size: NA
CDR3: CASPWVSSYNEQFF
DNA: TGTGCCAGCCCCTGGGTGAGCTCCTACAATGAGCAGTTCTTC

V: TRBV7-9
length: 16
J: TRBJ2-7
D: NA
size: NA
CDR3: CASSVSTGDPSYEQYF
DNA: TGTGCCAGCAGCGTAAGCACCGGGGACCCCTCCTACGAGCAGTACTTC

V: TRBV27
length: 15
J: TRBJ1-1
D: TRBD1
size: NA
CDR3: CASSLTGVVNTEAFF
DNA: TGTGCCAGCAGTTTAACAGGGGTGGTGAACACTGAAGCTTTCTTT

V: TRBV27
length: 14
J: TRBJ2-7
D: NA
size: NA
CDR3: CASSLSAEGYEQYF
DNA: TGTGCCAGCAGTTTATCTGCAGAAGGGTACGAGCAGTACTTC

V: TRBV2
length: 14
J: TRBJ1-3
D: TRBD1
size: NA
CDR3: CASSGQGAGNTIYF
DNA: TGTGCCAGCAGCGGACAGGGTGCCGGAAACACCATATATTTT

V: TRBV13
length: 14
J: TRBJ2-7
D: NA
size: NA
CDR3: CASSLGGLPYEQYF
DNA: TGTGCCAGCAGCTTAGGAGGGCTACCCTACGAGCAGTACTTC

V: TRBV29-1
length: 13
J: TRBJ1-4
D: NA
size: NA
CDR3: CSGVVNENEKLFF
DNA: TGCAGCGGGGTTGTTAACGAGAATGAAAAACTGTTTTTT

V: TRBV11-2
length: 17
J: TRBJ2-3
D: NA
size: NA
CDR3: CASSLSWRTDNTDTQYF
DNA: TGTGCCAGCAGCTTAAGCTGGCGGACAGATAACACAGATACGCAGTATTTT

V: TRBV3-1/TRBV3-2
length: 14
J: TRBJ1-1
D: NA
size: NA
CDR3: CASSRDTMNTEAFF
DNA: TGTGCCAGCAGCAGGGACACAATGAACACTGAAGCTTTCTTT

V: TRBV2
length: 14
J: TRBJ2-7
D: NA
size: NA
CDR3: CASTGPGGSSAQYF
DNA: TGTGCCAGCACGGGGCCGGGGGGCTCCTCAGCGCAGTACTTC

V: TRBV5-4
length: 16
J: TRBJ2-5
D: NA
size: NA
CDR3: CASSLRDTPVGETQYF
DNA: TGTGCCAGCAGCTTGCGGGACACCCCAGTCGGAGAGACCCAGTACTTC

V: TRBV13
length: 15
J: TRBJ2-5
D: TRBD2
size: NA
CDR3: CASQFGTTYQETQYF
DNA: TGTGCCAGCCAGTTCGGGACTACGTACCAAGAGACCCAGTACTTC

V: TRBV10-3
length: 14
J: TRBJ1-5
D: NA
size: NA
CDR3: CAISVAGNNQPQHF
DNA: TGTGCCATCAGTGTGGCAGGGAACAATCAGCCCCAGCATTTT

V: TRBV29-1
length: 13
J: TRBJ2-3
D: NA
size: NA
CDR3: CSVVGRNTDTQYF
DNA: TGCAGCGTTGTTGGAAGAAACACAGATACGCAGTATTTT

V: TRBV9
length: 16
J: TRBJ2-1
D: TRBD2
size: few
CDR3: CASSVDAGGPYNEQFF
DNA: TGTGCCAGCAGCGTAGATGCGGGAGGGCCGTACAATGAGCAGTTCTTC

V: TRBV9
length: 14
J: TRBJ1-1
D: NA
size: NA
CDR3: CASSVAGKNTEAFF
DNA: TGTGCCAGCAGCGTAGCAGGGAAGAACACTGAAGCTTTCTTT

V: TRBV2
length: 15
J: TRBJ1-5
D: TRBD1
size: NA
CDR3: CASAGDRGRNQPQHF
DNA: TGTGCCAGCGCAGGGGACAGGGGACGCAATCAGCCCCAGCATTTT

V: TRBV10-3
length: 12
J: TRBJ1-2
D: NA
size: NA
CDR3: CAISAEQVGYTF
DNA: TGTGCCATCAGTGCGGAACAGGTTGGCTACACCTTC

V: TRBV27
length: 14
J: TRBJ1-1
D: NA
size: NA
CDR3: CASSQWGARTEAFF
DNA: TGTGCCAGCAGTCAATGGGGGGCGCGAACTGAAGCTTTCTTT

V: TRBV4-1
length: 16
J: TRBJ1-6
D: NA
size: NA
CDR3: CASSQDPSSYNSPLHF
DNA: TGCGCCAGCAGCCAAGACCCATCCTCCTATAATTCACCCCTCCACTTT

V: TRBV2
length: 14
J: TRBJ2-7
D: NA
size: few
CDR3: CASMGLQGGNEQYF
DNA: TGTGCCAGCATGGGACTACAGGGTGGGAACGAGCAGTACTTC

V: TRBV23-1
length: 18
J: TRBJ2-2
D: TRBD1
size: NA
CDR3: CASSPPGGQGAYTGELFF
DNA: TGCGCCAGCAGCCCCCCCGGGGGTCAGGGGGCATACACCGGGGAGCTGTTTTTT

V: TRBV25-1
length: 16
J: TRBJ1-6
D: NA
size: NA
CDR3: CASSVGLSSYNSPLHF
DNA: TGTGCCAGCAGTGTCGGGTTGAGCTCCTATAATTCACCCCTCCACTTT